This T cell receptor (beta chain) appears in the sequencing data of a study of shared clonotypes between healthy human individuals. Original processing notes: ImmunoSEQ supplied junction-only sequences lacking quality scores, so filtering was different. Generated by immunoSEQ multiplex PCR, the TCRdb table keeps only in-frame clones and is missing some. V, J and clone size are those of that table, while D and trimming were read from the DNA. The sample has about 1.5 million clones; approximately 98% are singletons. Trimming cost V 2 bases and J 4 bases; bases outside gene matches: 10. Germline CDR1 reads SGHRS; CDR2 reads YFSETQ. The CDR3 covers 17 residues.

The receptor was isolated from a man aged 30 to 39 in good health. The sequencing sample was made of naive CD4+ T cells sorted from blood. Described subset: CD45RA+ positively selected. The genes are TRBV5-1 and TRBJ2-1; 9 nucleotides agree with TRBD2. CDR3 amino acids: CASSFVPAAGGYNEQFF. As DNA, the CDR3 is TGCGCCAGCAGCTTCGTCCCCGCAGCGGGAGGTTACAATGAGCAGTTCTTC.